Presented here are 22 T cell receptor beta chains from one specimen sequenced in a study of vaccination and CD4 T cells after COVID-19. Treatment meaning: approximately 9-day PBMC culture with coronavirus spike peptide pools or control peptides (ViraFEST assay). These receptors' antigens are unknown. Cultured CD4+ T-cell DNA underwent Oncomine TCR Beta short-read sequencing. Via MiXCR, TCRdb re-called the PCR reads, giving one row per CDR3 protein. Of tens of thousands of distinct CDR3 sequences listed, around 48% are singletons. The sequenced sample consisted of CD4+ T cells from blood, cultured in vitro. All receptors come from a human donor who had recovered from COVID-19.

V usage is TRBV6-5 and J usage is TRBJ2-5; D is unclear. The length of the CDR3 is 12 residues. Trimming left V 2 bases short and J 5 bases short, with 6 bases between. Germline values: CDR1 MNHEY, CDR2 SVGAGI. DNA for the CDR3: TGTGCCAGCAGTTACATGGGGGAGACCCAGTACTTC. Translated: CASSYMGETQYF.

This clonotype was observed a few times. The CDR3 protein is CASTTRDSNQPQHF. In DNA form, the CDR3 reads TGTGCCAGTACCACGCGGGATAGCAATCAGCCCCAGCATTTT. The chain recombines TRBV19 with TRBJ1-5; D remains ambiguous. V was shortened by 7 bases and J by 0 bases, with 10 bases between the two germline ends. CDR1 and CDR2 from the germline V gene are LNHDA and SQIVND (reference sequence). CDR3 size: 14 residues.

This chain uses TRBV21-1 with TRBJ1-2. TRBV21-1 is a pseudogene. The CDR3 contains 17 residues. This chain's CDR3 is CASSKRRDHRGGYGYTF. CDR3 nucleotide sequence: TGTGCCAGCAGCAAAAGGAGGGACCATAGGGGAGGCTATGGCTACACCTTC.

The chain has TRBV20-1 and TRBJ1-6, with D possibly matching TRBD1 (6 bases). The CDR3 totals 16 residues. Germline V gene sequence: CDR1 DFQATT, CDR2 SNEGSKA (reference sequence). Trimming removed 4 bases at V and 5 bases at J, with 18 bases between. The CDR3 region is CSAIRDTILDNSPLHF. CDR3 DNA: TGCAGTGCTATTCGGGACACAATTCTCGATAATTCACCCCTCCACTTT.

The J gene is TRBJ2-2, the V gene TRBV19, with D possibly TRBD1 on 6 matching bases. This CDR3 spans 15 amino acids. Trimming removed 1 base from V and 7 bases from J, with 13 bases in between. Germline CDR1 reads LNHDA; CDR2 reads SQIVND (reference sequence). In DNA, the CDR3 is TGTGCCAGTAGTATAGGACAGGTTTTGGTCGGGGAGCTGTTTTTT. Translating it yields CASSIGQVLVGELFF. The entire variable domain, with the rest obtained from reference TRBV19 and TRBJ2-2, is as follows: DGGITQSPKYLFRKEGQNVTLSCEQNLNHDAMYWYRQDPGQGLRLIYYSQIVNDFQKGDIAEGYSVSREKKESFPLTVTSAQKNPTAFYLCASSIGQVLVGELFFGEGSRLTVL.

The chain couples TRBV20-1 to TRBJ1-1, with D possibly TRBD1 on 5 matching bases. The CDR3 length is 15 residues. The germline V gene encodes CDR1 DFQATT and CDR2 SNEGSKA (reference sequence). V lost 0 bases, J lost 1 base, and 12 bases lay in between. DNA for the CDR3: TGCAGTGCTAGAGAGAGGGGACGGGGGAACACTGAAGCTTTCTTT. This translates into CSARERGRGNTEAFF.

The chain employs TRBV12-3 or TRBV12-4 and TRBJ1-1; 9 bases agree with TRBD1. The CDR3 is 15 amino acids. V trimming: 6 bases; J trimming: 2 bases; junction bases outside the gene matches: 7. For the CDR3, the DNA is TGTGCCAGCAGCGCCCGACAGGGGGGAAACACTGAAGCTTTCTTT. This translates into CASSARQGGNTEAFF.

The V gene is TRBV7-2, the J gene TRBJ1-2, with 10 nucleotides matching TRBD1. The CDR3 is made up of 15 amino acids. Germline V gene lookup returns CDR1 SGHTA and CDR2 FQGNSA. Trimming at V came to 1 base and at J to 4 bases, leaving 3 bases not matched to a gene. The CDR3: CASSLGQGAFYGYTF. The DNA of the CDR3 is TGTGCCAGCAGCTTAGGACAGGGGGCTTTCTATGGCTACACCTTC.

This clonotype has just a few counts. V and J are TRBV19 and TRBJ1-6, with TRBD1 matching 8 bases. The CDR3 spans 14 residues. J was trimmed by 8 bases and V by 4 bases; bases with no gene match: 4. The germline V gene has CDR1 LNHDA and CDR2 SQIVND (reference sequence). The CDR3 is CASSTQTGDSPLHF. The CDR3 region has the DNA TGTGCCAGTAGTACCCAGACAGGGGATTCACCCCTCCACTTT.

V and J are TRBV28 and TRBJ1-3; D may be TRBD1 (6 bases). CDR3 length equals 15 residues. V lost 6 bases to trimming and J lost 3 bases, with 15 bases between them. The germline V gene has CDR1 MDHEN and CDR2 SYDVKM. CDR3 nucleotides: TGTGCCAGCAGACTGGGGGGGGCGAATGGAAACACCATATATTTT. Protein: CASRLGGANGNTIYF.

The V and J genes are TRBV6-1 and TRBJ1-5, with 9 bases lining up with TRBD1. CDR1 and CDR2 (germline): MNHNS, SASEGT. V was pared by 7 bases and J by 4 bases, with 5 bases of the junction left unmatched. There are 14 residues in the CDR3. This CDR3 reads CASTRTGANQPQHF. In DNA form, the CDR3 reads TGTGCCAGCACCCGGACAGGGGCAAATCAGCCCCAGCATTTT.

This clonotype was detected only once. Germline is not matched at one junction end, which may reflect a read error. The rearrangement uses TRBV7-2 and TRBJ1-1; D is undetermined. Looked up from germline, CDR1 is SGHTA and CDR2 is FQGNSA. The CDR3 runs 15 residues. The CDR3 nucleotides are TGTGCCAGCGGCTTATCAAACCGGGAGGCTACTGAAGCTTTCTTT. Its protein is CASGLSNREATEAFF.

The genes are TRBV20-1 and TRBJ2-3; D possibly corresponds to TRBD2 (6 bases). There are 15 residues in the CDR3. The V gene lost 4 bases and the J gene lost 6 bases, with 20 bases spanning the gap. Germline CDR1 is DFQATT and CDR2 is SNEGSKA (reference sequence). CDR3: CSATSQAGGVDTQYF. The CDR3 DNA follows: TGCAGTGCTACGTCCCAAGCGGGTGGGGTGGATACGCAGTATTTT.

The chain carries TRBV6-1 and TRBJ1-2; no reliable D call. V was shortened by 2 bases and J by 7 bases, with 8 bases between the two germline ends. The CDR3 runs to 12 residues. Germline lookup yields CDR1 MNHNS and CDR2 SASEGT. CDR3 in amino acids: CASSERRSGYTF. CDR3 coding DNA: TGTGCCAGCAGTGAACGTAGATCTGGCTACACCTTC.

The chain employs TRBV20-1 and TRBJ1-2; 8 bases map to TRBD1. The junction had 6 bases not matched to a gene; V was cut back by 5 bases and J by 4 bases. The CDR3 is 13 amino acids. Per germline, CDR1 DFQATT and CDR2 SNEGSKA (reference sequence). In DNA, the CDR3 is TGCAGTGCTGGGGGACAGGCCTTCTATGGCTACACCTTC. It codes for CSAGGQAFYGYTF.

This clonotype showed up just a few times. CDR3: CASRTGGNQPQHF. CDR3 in DNA: TGTGCCAGCAGGACGGGGGGCAATCAGCCCCAGCATTTT. The V and J genes are TRBV27 and TRBJ1-5, with D possibly TRBD1 on 5 matching bases. The CDR3 has 13 residues. Germline V gene lookup returns CDR1 MNHEY and CDR2 SMNVEV (reference sequence). The V and J ends lost 6 bases and 2 bases respectively, with 8 bases between them.

V and J are TRBV15 and TRBJ2-2; D is possibly TRBD1 or TRBD2 (7 bases each). The CDR3 extends over 19 amino acids. The germline CDR1 and CDR2 sequences are LNHNV and YYDKDF (reference sequence). V was clipped by 6 bases and J by 1 base, with 24 bases between them. CDR3 DNA sequence: TGTGCCACCAGGCCGGGGGACTACAGGGGTCGGGAGAACACCGGGGAGCTGTTTTTT. It codes for CATRPGDYRGRENTGELFF.

J is TRBJ2-3 and V is TRBV7-2, with D unclear. V lost 0 bases, J lost 0 bases, and 4 bases lay in between. Germline V lookup: CDR1 SGHTA, CDR2 FQGNSA. CDR3 length: 14 amino acids. In nucleotides, the CDR3 is TGTGCCAGCAGCTTAGCGCACAGCACAGATACGCAGTATTTT. It is translated as CASSLAHSTDTQYF.

This chain connects TRBV14 to TRBJ1-6; D is undetermined. The V end lost 1 base, the J end lost 3 bases, and 13 bases lay between the germline ends. This CDR3 region has 17 residues. In germline, CDR1 is SGHDN, CDR2 FVKESK. CDR3 DNA sequence: TGTGCCAGCAGCCAAGTCCCCAGTCCGAACTATAATTCACCCCTCCACTTT. This translates into CASSQVPSPNYNSPLHF.

As regards this clonotype: The junction does not match germline at one end; this may be a read error. The chain links TRBV24-1 to TRBJ2-1; the D gene is possibly TRBD2 (6 bases). This CDR3 has 16 amino acids. CDR1 is KGHDR, CDR2 SFDVKD, per germline. The chain's CDR3 is CATSASGTQPYNEKFF. In DNA, the CDR3 is TGTGCCACCAGTGCATCCGGGACTCAGCCATACAATGAGAAGTTCTTC.

The V and J genes are TRBV6-2 or TRBV6-3 and TRBJ1-1; D gene ambiguous. The CDR3 totals 15 residues. Trimming took 7 bases from V and 0 from J, leaving 15 bases between them. Looked up from germline, CDR1 is MNHEY and CDR2 is SVGEGT. CDR3 bases: TGTGCCAGCAATCGGGCAGCTACTTTGAACACTGAAGCTTTCTTT. It encodes CASNRAATLNTEAFF.

This clonotype was seen once. The CDR3 coding sequence is TGCGCCAGCAGCTTGGGGGGGACAACGAACACTGAAGCTTTCTTT. Its translation: CASSLGGTTNTEAFF. The genes are TRBV5-1 and TRBJ1-1; D is perhaps TRBD1 (6 bases). Trimming took off 0 bases at V and 1 base at J, with 10 bases between the two ends. Looked up from germline, CDR1 is SGHRS and CDR2 is YFSETQ. CDR3 length equals 15 residues. Together with reference TRBV5-1 and TRBJ1-1, the CDR3 gives the full variable domain: KAGVTQTPRYLIKTRGQQVTLSCSPISGHRSVSWYQQTPGQGLQFLFEYFSETQRNKGNFPGRFSGRQFSNSRSEMNVSTLELGDSALYLCASSLGGTTNTEAFFGQGTRLTVV.